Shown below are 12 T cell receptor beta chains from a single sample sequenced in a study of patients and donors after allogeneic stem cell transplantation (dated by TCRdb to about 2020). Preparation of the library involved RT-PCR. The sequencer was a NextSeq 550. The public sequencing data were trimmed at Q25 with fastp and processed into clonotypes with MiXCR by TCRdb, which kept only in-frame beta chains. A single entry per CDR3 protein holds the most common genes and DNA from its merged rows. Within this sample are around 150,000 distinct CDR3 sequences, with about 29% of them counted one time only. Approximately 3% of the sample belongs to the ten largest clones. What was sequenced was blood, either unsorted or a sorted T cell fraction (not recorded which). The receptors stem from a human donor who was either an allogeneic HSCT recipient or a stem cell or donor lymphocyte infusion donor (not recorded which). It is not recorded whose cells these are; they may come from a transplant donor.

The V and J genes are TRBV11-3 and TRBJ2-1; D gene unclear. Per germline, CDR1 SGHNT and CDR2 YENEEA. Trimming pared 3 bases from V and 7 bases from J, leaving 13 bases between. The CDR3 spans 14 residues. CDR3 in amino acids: CASSFSNNRNEQFF. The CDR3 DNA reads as TGTGCCAGCAGCTTTTCCAACAATCGGAATGAGCAGTTCTTC.

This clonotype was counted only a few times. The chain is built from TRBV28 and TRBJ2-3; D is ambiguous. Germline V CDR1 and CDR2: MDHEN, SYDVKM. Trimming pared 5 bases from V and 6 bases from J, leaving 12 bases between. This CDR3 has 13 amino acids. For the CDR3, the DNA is TGTGCCAGCAGTACCCCCGTGCGCGATACGCAGTATTTT. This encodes CASSTPVRDTQYF.

CDR3 amino acids: CASSFWTLSNSGNTIYF. DNA for the CDR3: TGTGCCAGCAGTTTCTGGACCCTCAGCAACTCTGGAAACACCATATATTTT. The V and J genes are TRBV12-3 or TRBV12-4 and TRBJ1-3, with unresolved D. The ends were cut back, 3 bases at V and 0 bases at J, with 15 bases in the middle. The CDR3 runs 17 residues.

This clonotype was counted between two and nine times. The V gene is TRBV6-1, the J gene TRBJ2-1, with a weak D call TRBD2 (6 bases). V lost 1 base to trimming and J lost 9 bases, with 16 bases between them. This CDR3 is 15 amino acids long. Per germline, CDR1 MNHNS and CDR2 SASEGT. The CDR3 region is CASSEESGSTPEQFF. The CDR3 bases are TGTGCCAGCAGTGAAGAGTCCGGGAGCACCCCTGAGCAGTTCTTC.

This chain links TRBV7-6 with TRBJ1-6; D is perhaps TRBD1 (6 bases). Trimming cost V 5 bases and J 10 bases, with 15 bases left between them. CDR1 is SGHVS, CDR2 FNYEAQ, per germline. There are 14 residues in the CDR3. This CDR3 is CASSETGYRSPLHF. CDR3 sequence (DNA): TGTGCCAGCAGCGAAACAGGGTATCGGTCACCCCTCCACTTT.

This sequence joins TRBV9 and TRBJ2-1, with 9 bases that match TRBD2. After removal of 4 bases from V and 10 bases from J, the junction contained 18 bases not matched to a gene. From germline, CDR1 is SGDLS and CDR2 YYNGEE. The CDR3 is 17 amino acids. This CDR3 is CASSPGSSGVLRQEQFF. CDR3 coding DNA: TGTGCCAGCAGCCCGGGCTCTAGCGGGGTCTTGCGGCAGGAGCAGTTCTTC.

As DNA, the CDR3 is TGTGCCAGCAGCACGAAAGCGGGGGGCAGCCATTCCTACGAGCAGTACTTC. Protein: CASSTKAGGSHSYEQYF. The chain is built from TRBV6-6 and TRBJ2-7; 9 positions match TRBD2. CDR1 and CDR2 from the germline V gene are MNHNY and SVGAGI (reference sequence). CDR3 size: 17 residues. The V and J ends lost 6 bases and 1 base, in that order; junction bases with no gene match: 13.

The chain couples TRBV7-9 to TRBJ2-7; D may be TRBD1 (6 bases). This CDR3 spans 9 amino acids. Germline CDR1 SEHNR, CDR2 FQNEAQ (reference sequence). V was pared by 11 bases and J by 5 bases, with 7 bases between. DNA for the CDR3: TGTGCCGCAGGGGACGAGCAGTACTTC. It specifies CAAGDEQYF.

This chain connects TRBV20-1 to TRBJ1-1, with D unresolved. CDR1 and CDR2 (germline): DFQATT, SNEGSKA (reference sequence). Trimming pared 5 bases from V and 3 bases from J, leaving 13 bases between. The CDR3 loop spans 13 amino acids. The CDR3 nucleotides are TGCAGTGCTGACTCCAGTCATTACACTGAAGCTTTCTTT. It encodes CSADSSHYTEAFF.

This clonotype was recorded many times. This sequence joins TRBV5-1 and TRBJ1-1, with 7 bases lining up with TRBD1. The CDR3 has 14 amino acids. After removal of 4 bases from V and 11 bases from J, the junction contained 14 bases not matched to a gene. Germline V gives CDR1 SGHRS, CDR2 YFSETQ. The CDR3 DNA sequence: TGCGCCAGCAGCCCCGGGACAGACCGGCTGTTGGCTTTCTTT. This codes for CASSPGTDRLLAFF.

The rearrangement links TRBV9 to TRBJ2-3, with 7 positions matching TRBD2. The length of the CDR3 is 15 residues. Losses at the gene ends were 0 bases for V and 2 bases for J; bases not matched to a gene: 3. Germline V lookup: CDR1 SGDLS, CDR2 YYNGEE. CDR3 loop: CASSVATSDTDTQYF. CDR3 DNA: TGTGCCAGCAGCGTAGCTACTAGCGACACAGATACGCAGTATTTT.

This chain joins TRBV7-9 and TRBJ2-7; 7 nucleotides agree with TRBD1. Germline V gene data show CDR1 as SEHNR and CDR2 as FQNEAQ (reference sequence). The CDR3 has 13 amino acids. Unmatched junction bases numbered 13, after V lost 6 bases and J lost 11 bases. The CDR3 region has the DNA TGTGCCAGCAGTTCCAGCCGACAGGGTCAAAAGTACTTC. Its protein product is CASSSSRQGQKYF.